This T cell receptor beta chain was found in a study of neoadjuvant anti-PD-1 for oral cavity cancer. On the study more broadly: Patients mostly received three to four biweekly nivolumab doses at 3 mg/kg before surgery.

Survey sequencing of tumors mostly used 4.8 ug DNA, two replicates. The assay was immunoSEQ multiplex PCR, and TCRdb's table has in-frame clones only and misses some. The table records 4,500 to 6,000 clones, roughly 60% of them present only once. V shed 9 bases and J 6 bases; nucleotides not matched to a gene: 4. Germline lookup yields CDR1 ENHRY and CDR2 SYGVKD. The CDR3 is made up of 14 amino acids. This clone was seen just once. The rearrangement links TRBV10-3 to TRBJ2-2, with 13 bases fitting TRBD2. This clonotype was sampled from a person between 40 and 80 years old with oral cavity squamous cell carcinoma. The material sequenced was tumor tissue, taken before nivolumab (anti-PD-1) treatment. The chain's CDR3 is CAIGLAGDSGELFF. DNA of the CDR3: TGTGCCATAGGACTAGCGGGAGACTCCGGGGAGCTGTTTTTT.